This T cell receptor beta chain was obtained from a study of radiotherapy plus CTLA-4 blockade in lung cancer. The study's findings and limits: Tumor-origin TCR clones grew in blood after radiotherapy plus ipilimumab.

The V gene lost 7 bases and the J gene lost 9 bases, with 32 bases spanning the gap. The CDR3 has 18 residues. Germline CDR1 reads SGHTS; CDR2 reads YDEGEE. Sequencing used immunoSEQ multiplex PCR; TCRdb keeps in-frame clones, though not all of them. The sample shows about 62,000 clones, roughly four fifths of them seen only once. Notes on this clone: Its matching antigen is unknown.

This receptor was obtained from a human donor with non-small cell lung cancer who had a complete response to radiotherapy plus ipilimumab. The chain links TRBV5-8 to TRBJ2-1; D perhaps matches TRBD2 (5 bases). The specimen comprised peripheral blood, sampled from a patient treated with radiotherapy plus ipilimumab. CDR3 coding DNA: TGTGCCAGCGTCCCGACACTATCAGGAGGCCCTAGTTTCGGTGAGCAGTTCTTC. This codes for CASVPTLSGGPSFGEQFF.